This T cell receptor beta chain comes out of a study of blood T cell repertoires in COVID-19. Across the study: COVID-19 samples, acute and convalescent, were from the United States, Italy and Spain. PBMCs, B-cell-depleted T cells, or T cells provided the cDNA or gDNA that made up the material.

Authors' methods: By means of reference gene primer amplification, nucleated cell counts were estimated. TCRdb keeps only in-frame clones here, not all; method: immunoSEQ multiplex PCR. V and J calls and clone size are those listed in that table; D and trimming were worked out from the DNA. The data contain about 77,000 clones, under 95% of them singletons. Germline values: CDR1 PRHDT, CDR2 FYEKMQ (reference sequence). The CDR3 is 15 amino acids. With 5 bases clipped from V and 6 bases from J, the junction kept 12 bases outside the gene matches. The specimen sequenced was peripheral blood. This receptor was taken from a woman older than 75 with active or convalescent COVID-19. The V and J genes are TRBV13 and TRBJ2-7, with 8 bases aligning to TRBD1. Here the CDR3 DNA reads TGTGCCAGCAGCCGATGGACAGGGTTGGGTCTCGAGCAGTACTTC. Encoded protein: CASSRWTGLGLEQYF.